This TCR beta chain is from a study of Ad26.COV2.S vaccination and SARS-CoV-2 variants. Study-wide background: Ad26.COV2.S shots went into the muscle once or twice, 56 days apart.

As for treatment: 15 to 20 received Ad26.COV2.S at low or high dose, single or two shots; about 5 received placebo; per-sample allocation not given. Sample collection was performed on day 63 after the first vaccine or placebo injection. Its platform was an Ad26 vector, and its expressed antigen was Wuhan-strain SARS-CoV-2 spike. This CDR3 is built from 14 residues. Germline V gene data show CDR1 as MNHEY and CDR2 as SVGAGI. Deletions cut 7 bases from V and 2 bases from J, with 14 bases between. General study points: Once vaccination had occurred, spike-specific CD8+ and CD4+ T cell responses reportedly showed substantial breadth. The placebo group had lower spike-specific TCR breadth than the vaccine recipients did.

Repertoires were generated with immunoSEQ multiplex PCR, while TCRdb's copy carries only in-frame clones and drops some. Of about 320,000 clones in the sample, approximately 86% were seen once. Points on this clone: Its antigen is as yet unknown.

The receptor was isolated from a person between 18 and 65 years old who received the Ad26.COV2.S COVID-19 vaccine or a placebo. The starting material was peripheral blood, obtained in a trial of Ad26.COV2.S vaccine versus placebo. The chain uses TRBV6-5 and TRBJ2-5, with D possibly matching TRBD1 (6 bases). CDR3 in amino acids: CASTITGKQETQYF. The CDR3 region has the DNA TGTGCCAGCACTATAACAGGGAAACAAGAGACCCAGTACTTC.